This TCR beta chain was observed in a study of PD-1 blockade in classical Hodgkin lymphoma. Study details: Patients had nivolumab dosed at 3 mg/kg, delivered intravenously every 2 weeks. Findings and limits, study-wide: Diversity similar to that of newly diagnosed patients was seen at baseline in complete responders. Sources of repertoire differences remain undefined, possibly disease activity or prior therapy.

The repertoire was sequenced with immunoSEQ multiplex PCR; TCRdb's copy has only in-frame clones and lacks some. The sample lists roughly 140,000 clones, about 81% occurring once. Every one of the patients relapsed after autologous stem cell transplantation (brentuximab vedotin exposure was variable). CDR1 LNHDA and CDR2 SQIVND come from the germline V gene (reference sequence). The V gene lost 1 base and the J gene lost 4 bases, with 10 bases spanning the gap. This CDR3 is 14 amino acids long. A note on this clone: Its cognate antigen is unknown.

The specimen was peripheral blood mononuclear cells (PBMCs), collected before the second cycle of nivolumab. The rearrangement joins TRBV19 to TRBJ1-2; D is possibly TRBD1 (6 bases). The sequence derives from a human donor with classical Hodgkin lymphoma. In DNA form, the CDR3 reads TGTGCCAGTAGTATAGGAGACAGGTTCTATGGCTACACCTTC. As protein: CASSIGDRFYGYTF.